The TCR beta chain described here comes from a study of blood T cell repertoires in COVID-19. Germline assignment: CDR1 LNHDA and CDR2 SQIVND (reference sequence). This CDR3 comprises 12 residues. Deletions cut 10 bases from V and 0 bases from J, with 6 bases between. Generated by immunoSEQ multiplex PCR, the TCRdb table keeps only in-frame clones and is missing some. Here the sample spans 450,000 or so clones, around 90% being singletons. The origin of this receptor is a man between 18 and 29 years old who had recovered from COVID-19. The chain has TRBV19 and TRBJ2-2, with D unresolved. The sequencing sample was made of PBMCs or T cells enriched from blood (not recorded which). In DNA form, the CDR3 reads TGTGCCACAGGCGCGAACACCGGGGAGCTGTTTTTT. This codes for CATGANTGELFF.